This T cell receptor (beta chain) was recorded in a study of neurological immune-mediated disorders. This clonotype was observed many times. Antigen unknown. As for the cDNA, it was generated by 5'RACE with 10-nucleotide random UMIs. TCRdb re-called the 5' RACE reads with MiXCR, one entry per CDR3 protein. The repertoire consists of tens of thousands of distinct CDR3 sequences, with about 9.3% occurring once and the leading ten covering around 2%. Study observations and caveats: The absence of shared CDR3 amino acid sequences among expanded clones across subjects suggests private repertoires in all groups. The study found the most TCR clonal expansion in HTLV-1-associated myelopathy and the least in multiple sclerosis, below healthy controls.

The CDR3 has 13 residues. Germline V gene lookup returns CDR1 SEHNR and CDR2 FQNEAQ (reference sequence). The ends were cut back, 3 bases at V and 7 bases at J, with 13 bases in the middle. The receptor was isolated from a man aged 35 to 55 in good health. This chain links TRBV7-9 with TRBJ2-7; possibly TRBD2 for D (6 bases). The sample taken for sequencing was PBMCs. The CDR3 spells CASSLFQGGEQYF. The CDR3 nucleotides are TGTGCCAGCAGCTTGTTTCAGGGAGGTGAGCAGTACTTC.